Presented here are 16 T cell receptor beta chains from one specimen sequenced in a study of cytomegalovirus exposure and HLA in healthy donors. Primers for the PCR totalled 60 Vbeta and 13 Jbeta. Repertoires were generated with immunoSEQ multiplex PCR, while TCRdb's copy carries only in-frame clones and drops some. Of some 100,000 clones in the sample, more than 65% were seen once. Specimen: PBMCs. Source of these receptors: a woman aged 18-29 years in good health and CMV-seronegative.

For the CDR3, the DNA is TGCGCCAGCAGCTTGTTTTTTATCCCGGGGACAGGGACAGATACGCAGTATTTT. Translated, it gives CASSLFFIPGTGTDTQYF. This chain uses TRBV5-1 with TRBJ2-3; TRBD1 aligns across 9 bases. Germline V lookup: CDR1 SGHRS, CDR2 YFSETQ. V trimming: 1 base; J trimming: 3 bases; junction bases outside the gene matches: 12. The CDR3 is 18 amino acids.

The V and J genes are TRBV10-2 and TRBJ2-7; TRBD2 might be the D (6 bases). The germline V and J ends were trimmed by 0 bases and 6 bases, with 18 bases remaining between them. The CDR3 has 16 amino acids. Germline loops: CDR1 WSHSY, CDR2 SAAADI. The CDR3 nucleotides are TGCGCCAGCAGTGAGTCCGGGACTCTCGGCGCGGGCGAGCAGTACTTC. Translation gives CASSESGTLGAGEQYF.

In its sample, this clone was seen once. The genes are TRBV28 and TRBJ1-2, with 9 bases that match TRBD1. In germline, CDR1 is MDHEN, CDR2 SYDVKM. V shed 3 bases, J shed 5 bases, and the junction held 10 bases outside the gene matches. This CDR3 has 16 residues. CDR3 region: CASSFHSTGGTYGYTF. The CDR3, as DNA: TGTGCCAGCAGTTTTCACTCCACAGGGGGCACGTATGGCTACACCTTC.

The J gene is TRBJ2-3, the V gene TRBV7-2; 12 bases fit TRBD2. Germline CDR1 SGHTA, CDR2 FQGNSA. This CDR3 has 14 residues. The junction had 5 bases not matched to a gene; V was cut back by 7 bases and J by 6 bases. CDR3 loop: CASNLAGGPDTQYF. The CDR3 DNA sequence: TGTGCCAGCAATCTAGCGGGGGGGCCGGATACGCAGTATTTT. Combining the CDR3 with reference TRBV7-2 and TRBJ2-3 gives the whole variable domain GAGVSQSPSNKVTEKGKDVELRCDPISGHTALYWYRQSLGQGLEFLIYFQGNSAPDKSGLPSDRFSAERTGGSVSTLTIQRTQQEDSAVYLCASNLAGGPDTQYFGPGTRLTVL.

This chain joins TRBV5-1 and TRBJ1-4; no definite D call. V dropped 4 bases and J dropped 0 bases, with 4 bases sitting between them. The length of the CDR3 is 13 residues. Germline CDR1 and CDR2: SGHRS and YFSETQ. The CDR3 nucleotides read TGCGCCAGCAGCCAGGCAACTAATGAAAAACTGTTTTTT. It specifies CASSQATNEKLFF.

V is TRBV19 and J is TRBJ1-1, with D uncertain. V lost 3 bases, J lost 1 base, and 6 bases lay in between. In germline, CDR1 is LNHDA, CDR2 SQIVND (reference sequence). CDR3 length: 13 residues. CDR3 sequence: CASSMGRNTEAFF. Here the CDR3 DNA reads TGTGCCAGTAGTATGGGCAGGAACACTGAAGCTTTCTTT.

The chain recombines TRBV19 with TRBJ2-7, with 7 bases that match TRBD1. The CDR3 is 15 amino acids. Trimming took 6 bases from V and 3 from J; bases not matched to a gene: 11. Germline values: CDR1 LNHDA, CDR2 SQIVND (reference sequence). The CDR3 reads CASSPIQGTRYEQYF. For the CDR3, the DNA is TGTGCCAGTAGCCCCATACAGGGGACGCGCTACGAGCAGTACTTC.

The chain recombines TRBV7-2 with TRBJ1-1; D is uncertain. Germline CDR1 SGHTA, CDR2 FQGNSA. The CDR3 extends over 14 amino acids. V lost 1 base and J 4 bases, leaving 10 bases between the germline ends. CDR3 sequence reads: CASSLVPSLTEAFF. The CDR3 nucleotides read TGTGCCAGCAGCTTAGTCCCTAGCCTCACTGAAGCTTTCTTT.

The rearrangement links TRBV9 to TRBJ2-3; tentative D call: TRBD2 (7 bases). Germline assignment: CDR1 SGDLS and CDR2 YYNGEE. This CDR3 has 17 amino acids. Between the trimmed V and J ends, which lost 3 bases and 5 bases, there was a span of 22 bases. The CDR3 DNA sequence: TGTGCCAGCAGCGGCCAAGGGGGGGACCACCCTCTAGATACGCAGTATTTT. This sequence encodes CASSGQGGDHPLDTQYF.

This clone has just a few counts. The chain carries TRBV10-2 and TRBJ2-7, with unresolved D. Germline assignment: CDR1 WSHSY and CDR2 SAAADI. The CDR3 has 15 residues. The V end lost 6 bases, the J end lost 0 bases, and 15 bases lay between the germline ends. The CDR3 DNA reads as TGCGCCAGCAGGGAAACTACCTCGAGCTCCTACGAGCAGTACTTC. Translating it yields CASRETTSSSYEQYF.

J is TRBJ1-2 and V is TRBV27, with D possibly matching TRBD1 (5 bases). Germline CDR1 reads MNHEY; CDR2 reads SMNVEV (reference sequence). V was pared by 0 bases and J by 0 bases, with 17 bases between. CDR3 length: 18 residues. Here the CDR3 reads CASSLSGQGGIANYGYTF. Written as DNA, the CDR3 is TGTGCCAGCAGTTTATCTGGGCAGGGCGGAATAGCTAACTATGGCTACACCTTC.

J is TRBJ2-1 and V is TRBV7-8; 8 positions match TRBD2. This CDR3 contains 16 residues. Germline CDR1 SGHVS, CDR2 FQNEAQ. V dropped 5 bases and J dropped 10; count of bases not matched to a gene: 16. CDR3 nucleotides: TGTGCCAGCAGCCAGAGTGGAGGGGCGGGAGGCGACGAGCAGTTCTTC. Its protein product is CASSQSGGAGGDEQFF.

This chain connects TRBV6-6 to TRBJ2-7; a possible D gene is TRBD1 (6 bases). This CDR3 contains 15 residues. V was clipped by 6 bases and J by 5 bases, with 20 bases between them. Germline loops: CDR1 MNHNY, CDR2 SVGAGI (reference sequence). CDR3 residues: CASSAIQGERHEQYF. CDR3 in DNA: TGTGCCAGCAGCGCCATACAGGGCGAGCGCCACGAGCAGTACTTC.

This clone has only one observation. The chain carries TRBV19 and TRBJ2-5; D is perhaps TRBD1 (6 bases). Near its end, the DNA agrees better with TRBJ2-7, so the J call may be wrong. This CDR3 has 12 amino acids. Germline V gene sequence: CDR1 LNHDA, CDR2 SQIVND (reference sequence). The CDR3 is CATQDSLYEQYF. The DNA of the CDR3 is TGTGCCACCCAGGACAGCCTTTACGAGCAGTACTTC.

V gene TRBV6-1 combines with J gene TRBJ1-5; no firm D call. CDR1 is MNHNS, CDR2 SASEGT, per germline. The CDR3 is 15 residues long. The V and J ends lost 5 bases and 5 bases respectively, with 16 bases between them. CDR3 protein: CASSREEAGYQPQHF. The CDR3 DNA sequence: TGTGCCAGCAGTCGAGAGGAGGCGGGGTATCAGCCCCAGCATTTT.

This clone was recorded only once. The V call is TRBV27, the J call TRBJ2-3, with 15 bases matching TRBD2. V was pared by 5 bases and J by 4 bases, with 7 bases of the junction left unmatched. Germline CDR1 MNHEY, CDR2 SMNVEV (reference sequence). There are 17 residues in the CDR3. The CDR3 loop reads CASSPWTSGRAADTQYF. As DNA, the CDR3 is TGTGCCAGCAGTCCCTGGACTAGCGGGAGGGCGGCAGATACGCAGTATTTT.